This T cell receptor beta chain emerged from a study of PD-L1 blockade in urothelial cancer. The length of the CDR3 is 13 residues. Per the germline V gene, CDR1 is MGHRA and CDR2 is YSYEKL. V was pared by 1 base and J by 5 bases, with 6 bases between. Noted time point: pretreatment peripheral blood. Method: immunoSEQ multiplex PCR; TCRdb's copy keeps in-frame clones and lacks some. The sample has about 81,000 clones; more than 80% are singletons. The receptor was derived from a woman of 80 years or more with urothelial cancer. This chain uses TRBV4-1 with TRBJ2-1; possible D gene TRBD2, 6 bases. Source: PBMCs, taken around atezolizumab (anti-PD-L1) treatment. The CDR3 DNA reads TGCGCCAGCAGCCAAGTAGCGGACAATGAGCAGTTCTTC. This sequence encodes CASSQVADNEQFF.